The present TCR beta chain was sequenced within a study of blood T cells in healthy people across ages. Through a sample-barcoded 5' primer and a J-beta primer mix, a second PCR was run for 7 to 11 cycles. Using its own MiXCR run on the 5' RACE reads, TCRdb lists one record per CDR3 protein. The repertoire holds roughly 1.4 million distinct CDR3 sequences, with approximately 59% as singletons. The source material was blood. This TCR was recovered from a man between 18 and 35 years old in good health.

As DNA, the CDR3 is TGTGCCAGCAGCTTAGACACAAGGGGATACGAGCAGTACTTC. Translation gives CASSLDTRGYEQYF. V usage is TRBV7-6 and J usage is TRBJ2-7; a weak D match, TRBD1 (5 bases). The CDR3 contains 14 residues. CDR1 is SGHVS, CDR2 FNYEAQ, per germline. V was trimmed by 1 base and J by 4 bases, leaving 11 bases between them.